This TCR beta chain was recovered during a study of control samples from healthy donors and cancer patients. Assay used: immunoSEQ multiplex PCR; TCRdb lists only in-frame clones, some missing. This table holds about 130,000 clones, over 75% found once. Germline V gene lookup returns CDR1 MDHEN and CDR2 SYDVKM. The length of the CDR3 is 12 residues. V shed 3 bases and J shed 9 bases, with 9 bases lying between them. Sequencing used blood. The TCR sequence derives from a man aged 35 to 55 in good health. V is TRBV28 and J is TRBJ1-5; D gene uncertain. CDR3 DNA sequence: TGTGCCAGCAGTTTGACCCTGGGGCCCCAGCATTTT. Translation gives CASSLTLGPQHF. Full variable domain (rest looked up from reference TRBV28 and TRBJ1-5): DVKVTQSSRYLVKRTGEKVFLECVQDMDHENMFWYRQDPGLGLRLIYFSYDVKMKEKGDIPEGYSVSREKKERFSLILESASTNQTSMYLCASSLTLGPQHFGDGTRLSIL.